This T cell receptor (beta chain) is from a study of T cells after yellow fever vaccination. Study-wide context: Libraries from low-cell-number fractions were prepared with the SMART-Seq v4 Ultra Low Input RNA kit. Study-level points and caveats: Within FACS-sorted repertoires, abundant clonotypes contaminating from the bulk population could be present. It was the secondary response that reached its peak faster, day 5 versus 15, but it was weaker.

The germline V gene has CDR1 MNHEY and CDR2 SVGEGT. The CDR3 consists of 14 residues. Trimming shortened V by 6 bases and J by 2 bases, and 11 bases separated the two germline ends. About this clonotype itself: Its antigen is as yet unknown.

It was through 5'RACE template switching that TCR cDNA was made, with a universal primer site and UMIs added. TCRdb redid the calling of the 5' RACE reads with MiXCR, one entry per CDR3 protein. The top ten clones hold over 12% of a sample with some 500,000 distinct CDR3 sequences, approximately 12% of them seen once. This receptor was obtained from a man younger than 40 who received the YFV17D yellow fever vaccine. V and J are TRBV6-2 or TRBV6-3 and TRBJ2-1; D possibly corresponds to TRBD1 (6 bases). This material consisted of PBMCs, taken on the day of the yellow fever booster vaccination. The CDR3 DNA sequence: TGTGCCAGCAGAGATCAGGGGACCTACAATGAGCAGTTCTTC. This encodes CASRDQGTYNEQFF.